The present T cell receptor (beta chain) was sequenced within a study of Ad26.COV2.S vaccination and SARS-CoV-2 variants. About the study: Participants got Ad26.COV2.S intramuscularly, once or twice 56 days apart. Study results and limitations: Breadth, reportedly substantial, characterized the spike-specific CD8+ and CD4+ T cell responses after vaccination.

As for this clone: Antigen specificity is unknown.

As to treatment: 15 to 20 received Ad26.COV2.S at low or high dose, single or two shots; about 5 received placebo; per-sample allocation not given. Vaccine and placebo recipients were sampled on day 63 after the first injection. Aged 18-55 years, donor was enrolled in Boston in the early 2020s. Assay used: immunoSEQ multiplex PCR; TCRdb lists only in-frame clones, some missing. This table holds 300,000 to 400,000 clones, about 88% found once. This CDR3 contains 13 residues. Germline lookup yields CDR1 SEHNR and CDR2 FQNEAQ (reference sequence). V lost 5 bases and J lost 2, with 9 bases in between. Sequencing used peripheral blood, obtained in a trial of Ad26.COV2.S vaccine versus placebo. The chain links TRBV7-9 to TRBJ2-5, with a tentative D call TRBD2 (5 bases). The source is a person between 18 and 59 years old who received the Ad26.COV2.S COVID-19 vaccine or a placebo. This CDR3 reads CASSVPGQETQYF. Written as DNA, the CDR3 is TGTGCCAGCAGCGTTCCGGGACAAGAGACCCAGTACTTC. The full variable domain, rest sourced from reference TRBV7-9 and TRBJ2-5, is DTGVSQNPRHKITKRGQNVTFRCDPISEHNRLYWYRQTLGQGPEFLTYFQNEAQLEKSRLLSDRFSAERPKGSFSTLEIQRTEQGDSAMYLCASSVPGQETQYFGPGTRLLVL.